These T cell receptor beta chains were read from a single sample in a study of blood T cell repertoires in COVID-19. Sequencing was performed with immunoSEQ multiplex PCR; in TCRdb, only in-frame clones are kept and a portion is missing. The sample comprises approximately 75,000 clones, 85% to 90% of which are singletons, and about 4.6% rests with the top ten. The sample comprised peripheral blood. The source is an elderly man with acute or convalescent COVID-19. Both conserved end residues are part of each CDR3. D genes are given only for firm matches. A row's size may be missing; if present it is once, few, many or a size class.

>.|TRBV6-1|TRBJ2-3|few
CASSERTGSTDTQYF
TGTGCCAGCAGTGAACGAACAGGTAGCACAGATACGCAGTATTTT
>.|TRBV19|TRBJ2-3|.
CASSPGGEMEDTQYF
TGTGCCAGTAGTCCCGGGGGTGAGATGGAAGATACGCAGTATTTT
>.|TRBV4-3|TRBJ1-2|.
CASSQAQGRELYGYTF
TGCGCCAGCAGCCAAGCTCAGGGGAGAGAGCTTTATGGCTACACCTTC
>.|TRBV7-3|TRBJ2-5|.
CASSLIAGAQETQYF
TGTGCCAGCAGCTTAATAGCAGGGGCCCAAGAGACCCAGTACTTC
>TRBD1|TRBV28|TRBJ1-6|.
CASKPGQPNSPLHF
TGTGCCAGCAAACCGGGACAGCCTAATTCACCCCTCCACTTT
>.|TRBV7-2|TRBJ2-7|.
CASSSRGATFTSYEQYF
TGTGCCAGCAGCTCCCGGGGGGCAACATTTACCTCCTACGAGCAGTACTTC
>.|TRBV2|TRBJ2-1|once
CASSQVITYNEQFF
TGTGCCAGCAGCCAGGTAATTACCTACAATGAGCAGTTCTTC
>.|TRBV29-1|TRBJ2-3|.
CSGAQARTDTQYF
TGCAGCGGTGCACAGGCTAGGACAGATACGCAGTATTTT
>.|TRBV19|TRBJ1-2|.
CASSIGGRPGNYGYTF
TGTGCCAGTAGTATAGGGGGGCGTCCTGGAAACTATGGCTACACCTTC
>.|TRBV5-6|TRBJ1-4|.
CASSFGGLYEKLFF
TGTGCCAGCAGCTTCGGGGGTTTATATGAAAAACTGTTTTTT
>.|TRBV5-1|TRBJ1-5|.
CASPNPRTGNQPQHF
TGCGCCAGCCCCAACCCCCGGACTGGGAATCAGCCCCAGCATTTT
>TRBD2|TRBV4-3|TRBJ2-1|.
CASSQDPTSGTSADNEQFF
TGCGCCAGCAGCCAAGATCCGACGTCCGGGACTAGCGCAGACAATGAGCAGTTCTTC
>TRBD1|TRBV7-9|TRBJ2-7|.
CASSSDRTGVPYEQYF
TGTGCCAGCAGCTCCGATCGGACAGGGGTGCCCTACGAGCAGTACTTC
>.|TRBV7-8|TRBJ2-5|.
CASILGGPVGETQYF
TGTGCCAGCATTTTAGGCGGGCCGGTAGGCGAGACCCAGTACTTC
>.|TRBV29-1|TRBJ1-2|.
CSVESQANYGYTF
TGCAGCGTTGAGAGCCAAGCTAACTATGGCTACACCTTC
>TRBD2|TRBV18|TRBJ2-5|.
CASSPGLAIETQYF
TGTGCCAGCTCACCGGGACTAGCCATAGAGACCCAGTACTTC
>.|TRBV28|TRBJ1-2|.
CASWAGGSHSDIYGYTF
TGTGCCAGCTGGGCGGGGGGTTCCCATTCCGATATCTATGGCTACACCTTC
>.|TRBV7-2|TRBJ1-2|.
CASSPLRDIGYGYTF
TGTGCCAGCAGTCCTCTCCGGGATATAGGGTATGGCTACACCTTC
>TRBD1|TRBV6-2/TRBV6-3|TRBJ2-2|.
CASSYWDRGTGELFF
TGTGCCAGCAGTTACTGGGACAGGGGAACCGGGGAGCTGTTTTTT
>TRBD1|TRBV29-1|TRBJ2-7|few
CSVAPDRGNYEQYF
TGCAGCGTTGCGCCAGACAGGGGAAACTACGAGCAGTACTTC
>TRBD2|TRBV7-2|TRBJ2-3|.
CASSPGLAGRYYTQYF
TGTGCCAGCAGCCCGGGACTAGCGGGCCGCTATTATACGCAGTATTTT
>TRBD2|TRBV7-8|TRBJ2-1|.
CASSLVLAGGPAHNEQFF
TGTGCCAGCAGCTTAGTACTAGCGGGAGGGCCCGCCCACAATGAGCAGTTCTTC
>TRBD1|TRBV7-2|TRBJ1-2|few
CASSPRTGWDYGYTF
TGTGCCAGCAGCCCCCGGACAGGGTGGGACTATGGCTACACCTTC
>TRBD1|TRBV24-1|TRBJ2-7|.
CATKYSSTGGAGDEQYF
TGTGCCACCAAATACTCGTCAACAGGGGGCGCGGGGGACGAGCAGTACTTC
>TRBD1|TRBV7-8|TRBJ2-7|.
CASSRRQGLYEQYF
TGTGCCAGCAGTCGAAGACAGGGCCTCTACGAGCAGTACTTC
>.|TRBV5-1|TRBJ2-7|.
CASRNGRSYEQYF
TGCGCCAGCAGGAATGGCCGTTCCTACGAGCAGTACTTC
>.|TRBV11-2|TRBJ2-5|few
CASSLFSLSGPYQETQYF
TGTGCCAGCAGCTTATTCAGTCTAAGCGGACCGTACCAAGAGACCCAGTACTTC
>.|TRBV5-1|TRBJ2-2|once
CASSPRTGTGELFF
TGCGCCAGCAGCCCCCGGACGGGAACCGGGGAGCTGTTTTTT
>.|TRBV6-2/TRBV6-3|TRBJ2-5|.
CASSYSRSGLGETQYF
TGTGCCAGCAGTTACTCAAGGTCAGGGCTCGGAGAGACCCAGTACTTC
>TRBD1|TRBV6-1|TRBJ2-7|few
CASSEVLGQGPYEQYF
TGTGCCAGCAGTGAAGTTCTGGGACAGGGCCCCTACGAGCAGTACTTC
>TRBD1|TRBV28|TRBJ1-5|.
CASSFRDRVNQPQHF
TGTGCCAGCAGTTTTAGGGACAGGGTCAATCAGCCCCAGCATTTT
>TRBD2|TRBV30|TRBJ2-1|.
CACKVGRGGGRDEQFF
TGTGCCTGTAAAGTGGGACGGGGGGGAGGAAGGGATGAGCAGTTCTTC
>TRBD2|TRBV5-4|TRBJ2-5|.
CASSLGGLVSETQYF
TGTGCCAGCAGCTTGGGAGGACTAGTATCAGAGACCCAGTACTTC
>TRBD1|TRBV7-2|TRBJ1-4|.
CASSPVQGAAEKLFF
TGTGCCAGCAGCCCCGTACAGGGGGCTGCTGAAAAACTGTTTTTT
>TRBD1|TRBV10-3|TRBJ1-1|.
CAISAGGGGWENTEAFF
TGTGCCATCAGTGCAGGGGGCGGGGGATGGGAGAACACTGAAGCTTTCTTT
>TRBD1|TRBV30|TRBJ2-3|once
CAWSAGGTGVTDTQYF
TGTGCCTGGAGTGCAGGGGGGACAGGGGTGACAGATACGCAGTATTTT
>.|TRBV19|TRBJ1-1|once
CASTTPPEKAFF
TGTGCCAGTACCACGCCGCCAGAAAAAGCTTTCTTT
>.|TRBV10-1|TRBJ2-5|.
CASSEGGGETQYF
TGCGCCAGCAGTGAGGGGGGCGGAGAGACCCAGTACTTC
>.|TRBV5-6|TRBJ1-4|.
CASSRTSLELFF
TGTGCCAGCAGTCGGACATCCTTGGAACTGTTTTTT
>.|TRBV23-1|TRBJ2-1|.
CASSGLNEQFF
TGCGCCAGCAGTGGCTTAAATGAGCAGTTCTTC
>TRBD1|TRBV7-9|TRBJ2-7|once
CASSFGTGPYEQYF
TGTGCCAGCAGCTTTGGGACAGGACCCTACGAGCAGTACTTC
>.|TRBV7-2|TRBJ2-2|.
CASSLAGNPGELFF
TGTGCCAGCAGCTTAGCCGGGAACCCCGGGGAGCTGTTTTTT
>TRBD1|TRBV5-6|TRBJ1-4|.
CASSFGQGLEKLFF
TGTGCCAGCAGCTTCGGACAGGGGTTGGAAAAACTGTTTTTT
>.|TRBV11-2|TRBJ2-6|.
CASSLVSLSGANVLTF
TGTGCCAGCAGCTTAGTGTCCCTCTCTGGGGCCAACGTCCTGACTTTC
>.|TRBV7-7|TRBJ2-3|.
CASSLASVTDTQYF
TGTGCCAGCAGCTTAGCTAGCGTTACAGATACGCAGTATTTT
>.|TRBV28|TRBJ2-5|.
CASSFPGGETQYF
TGTGCCAGCAGTTTCCCCGGAGGAGAGACCCAGTACTTC
>.|TRBV7-9|TRBJ1-2|.
CASSFGGDDGYTF
TGTGCCAGCAGCTTTGGAGGGGATGATGGCTACACCTTC
>TRBD1|TRBV2|TRBJ2-1|.
CASSPDREGEQFF
TGTGCCAGCAGTCCTGACAGGGAAGGTGAGCAGTTCTTC
>.|TRBV30|TRBJ1-5|.
CAWSVLGGARPQHF
TGTGCCTGGAGTGTACTAGGGGGGGCTCGGCCCCAGCATTTT
>.|TRBV23-1|TRBJ1-2|few
CASSLDTANYGYTF
TGCGCCAGCAGTCTGGACACTGCTAACTATGGCTACACCTTC
>.|TRBV14|TRBJ1-6|.
CASSQGGLGYNSPLHF
TGTGCCAGCAGCCAAGGGGGACTGGGCTATAATTCACCCCTCCACTTT
>.|TRBV27|TRBJ1-1|.
CASSSANTGNTEAFF
TGTGCCAGCAGTTCGGCAAACACGGGGAACACTGAAGCTTTCTTT
>.|TRBV11-3|TRBJ1-1|.
CASSSSMNTEAFF
TGTGCCAGCAGCTCATCCATGAACACTGAAGCTTTCTTT
>.|TRBV6-5|TRBJ2-2|.
CASRSRPLGELFF
TGTGCCAGCAGATCCCGCCCACTGGGGGAGCTGTTTTTT
>.|TRBV9|TRBJ1-4|.
CASSVGGDAEKLFF
TGTGCCAGCAGCGTCGGAGGGGACGCTGAAAAACTGTTTTTT
>.|TRBV29-1|TRBJ2-2|.
CSVERHANTGELFF
TGCAGCGTTGAGCGGCACGCGAACACCGGGGAGCTGTTTTTT
>.|TRBV6-5|TRBJ1-5|few
CASSYGGDNQPQHF
TGTGCCAGCAGTTACGGAGGTGACAATCAGCCCCAGCATTTT
>.|TRBV28|TRBJ2-2|.
CASSSEATGELFF
TGTGCCAGCAGTTCCGAGGCGACCGGGGAGCTGTTTTTT
>.|TRBV7-8|TRBJ2-3|.
CASSRGDTQYF
TGTGCCAGCAGTCGGGGGGATACGCAGTATTTT
>TRBD1|TRBV5-1|TRBJ2-3|.
CASSLQARTGLGRTDTQYF
TGCGCCAGCAGCTTACAAGCCAGGACAGGTTTGGGCCGCACAGATACGCAGTATTTT